The entry below gives a single TCR beta chain sequence along with its context. The germline V gene has CDR1 LNHNV and CDR2 YYDKDF (reference sequence). The CDR3 extends over 17 amino acids. Trimming took 1 base from V and 0 from J; bases not matched to a gene: 6. The sample is drawn from a study of blood T cell repertoires in COVID-19. About the study: COVID-19 samples collected from the United States, Italy and Spain covered acute and convalescent phases. The cDNA or gDNA used as material had been derived from T cells, B-cell-depleted T cells, or PBMCs.

The table came from immunoSEQ multiplex PCR; TCRdb's copy has only in-frame clones and leaves some out. The table has about 220,000 clones, about 88% seen once. Sequences were obtained from peripheral blood. The clonotype was recovered from a man aged 50 or older who had recovered from COVID-19. The chain links TRBV15 to TRBJ2-1, with 7 bases fitting TRBD2. This CDR3 reads CATSRVSGPSSYNEQFF. The CDR3 DNA reads as TGTGCCACCAGCAGAGTTAGCGGGCCGAGCTCCTACAATGAGCAGTTCTTC.